This T cell receptor (beta chain) was captured in a study of beta chain features in type 1 diabetes. Whole-study findings and limits: Moderately but significantly shorter TCRB CDR3s were found in Type 1 diabetes patients in all four CD4+ subsets. Cells carrying high TCR expression could end up over-represented when cDNA is sequenced. VDJ junctions sequenced from type 1 diabetes patients showed fewer insertions and more deletions.

Germline-derived CDR1 and CDR2 are SGHTA and FQGNSA. The CDR3 totals 15 residues. J was trimmed by 3 bases and V by 1 base; bases with no gene match: 2. This clone turned up a few times. Its antigen is undetermined. Since all of the isolated RNA was reverse transcribed, expressed TCRB transcripts were what got sequenced. The repertoire was sequenced with immunoSEQ multiplex PCR; TCRdb's copy has only in-frame clones and lacks some. This table has nearly 350,000 clones, about a tenth appearing once. This TCR was sampled from a man aged 30 to 39 with type 1 diabetes. The chain recombines TRBV7-2 with TRBJ2-3; 9 bases are a match to TRBD1. Sequenced sample: central memory CD4+ T cells from blood. The CDR3 spells CASSLGGQGTDTQYF. The CDR3 region has the DNA TGTGCCAGCAGCTTAGGCGGACAGGGGACAGATACGCAGTATTTT.